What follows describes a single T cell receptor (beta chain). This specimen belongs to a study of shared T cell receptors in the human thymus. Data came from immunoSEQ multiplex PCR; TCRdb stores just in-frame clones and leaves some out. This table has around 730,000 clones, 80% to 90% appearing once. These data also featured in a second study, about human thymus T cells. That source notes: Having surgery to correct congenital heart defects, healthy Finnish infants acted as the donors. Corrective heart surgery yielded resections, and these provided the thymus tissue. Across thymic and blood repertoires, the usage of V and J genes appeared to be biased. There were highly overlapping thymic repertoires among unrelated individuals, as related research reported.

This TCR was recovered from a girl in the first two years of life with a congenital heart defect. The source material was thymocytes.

The DNA of the CDR3 is TGCGCCAGCAGCTCTTTCGAGGCGACAGGGAGCAACGAGCAGTACTTC. Translation gives CASSSFEATGSNEQYF. V usage is TRBV5-1 and J usage is TRBJ2-7; TRBD1 aligns across 7 bases. Germline V gives CDR1 SGHRS, CDR2 YFSETQ. J gave up 5 bases and V 3 bases, and 14 bases lay outside the gene matches. The CDR3 has 16 residues.